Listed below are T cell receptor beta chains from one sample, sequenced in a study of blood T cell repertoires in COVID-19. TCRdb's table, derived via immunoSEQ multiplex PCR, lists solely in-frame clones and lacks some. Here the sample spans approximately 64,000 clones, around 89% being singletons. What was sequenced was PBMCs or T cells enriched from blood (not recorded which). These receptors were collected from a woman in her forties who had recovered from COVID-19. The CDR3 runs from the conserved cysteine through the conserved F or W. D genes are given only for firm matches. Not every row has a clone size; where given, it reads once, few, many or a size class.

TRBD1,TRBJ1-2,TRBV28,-,TGTGCCAGCCGGTCGCAGGGGGCCGGTTTCTATGGCTACACCTTC,CASRSQGAGFYGYTF
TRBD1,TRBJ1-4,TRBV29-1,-,TGCAGCGTTCCGGGACAGACTAATGAAAAACTGTTTTTT,CSVPGQTNEKLFF
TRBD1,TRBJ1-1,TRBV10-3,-,TGTGCCATCAAACAGGGGGCGGTCACTGAAGCTTTCTTT,CAIKQGAVTEAFF
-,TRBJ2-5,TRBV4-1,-,TGCGCCAGCAGCCAAGGTCCGAGTCTCCAAGAGACCCAGTACTTC,CASSQGPSLQETQYF
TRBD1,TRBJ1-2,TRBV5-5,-,TGTGCCAGCCGGGACAGGGGGGCTGGTGGCTACACCTTC,CASRDRGAGGYTF
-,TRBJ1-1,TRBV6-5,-,TGTGCCAGCAGCCGCGGACTTTCCCGGAACACTGAAGCTTTCTTT,CASSRGLSRNTEAFF
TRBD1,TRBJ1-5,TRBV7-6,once,TGTGCCAGCAGCTTAGATGGCAGGGGGCCTCAGCCCCAGCATTTT,CASSLDGRGPQPQHF
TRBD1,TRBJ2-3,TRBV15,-,TGTGCCACCAGGATAGACAGGGGGCGCGGCGCAGATACGCAGTATTTT,CATRIDRGRGADTQYF
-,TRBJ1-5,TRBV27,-,TGTGCCAGCAGCCGGGGGGCAGGGATAGGGCAGCCCCAGCATTTT,CASSRGAGIGQPQHF
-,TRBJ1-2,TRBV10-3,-,TGTGCCATCAGTGAGGGGCCGTCCTACTATGGCTACACCTTC,CAISEGPSYYGYTF
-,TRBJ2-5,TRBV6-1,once,TGTGCCAGCAGTGAAGGGCTCAGGGCGAACCAAGAGACCCAGTACTTC,CASSEGLRANQETQYF
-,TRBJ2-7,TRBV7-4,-,TGTGCCGGCCACGCTTGTCGAGGGCCCTACGAGCAGTACTTC,CAGHACRGPYEQYF
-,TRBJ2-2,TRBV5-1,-,TGCGCCAGCAGCTACCCGTTGGACAGCTCGAACACCGGGGAGCTGTTTTTT,CASSYPLDSSNTGELFF
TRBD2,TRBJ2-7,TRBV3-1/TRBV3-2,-,TGTGCCAGCAGCCTGGGGGGGACGCCTTACGAGCAGTACTTC,CASSLGGTPYEQYF
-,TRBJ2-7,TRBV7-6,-,TGTGCCAGCAGCTTACGGAACAGGGTTTATTACTTC,CASSLRNRVYYF
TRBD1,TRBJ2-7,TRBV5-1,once,TGCGCCAGCAGCTTGTCCGGGACAGGGGGCGACGAGCAGTACTTC,CASSLSGTGGDEQYF
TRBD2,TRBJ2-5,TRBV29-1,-,TGCAGCGTTTATACTAGCGTTGAGACCCAGTACTTC,CSVYTSVETQYF
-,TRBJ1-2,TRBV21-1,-,TGTGCCAGCACCCCAAAAGGGGGCGTCTCTGGCTACACCTTC,CASTPKGGVSGYTF
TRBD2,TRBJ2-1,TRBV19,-,TGTGCCAGTAGCACCGGCGGGACTACAGCCAATGAGCAGTTCTTC,CASSTGGTTANEQFF
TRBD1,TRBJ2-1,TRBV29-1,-,TGCAGCGTTGACCCCGGGGACAGATTCCTTAATCCTGAGCAGTTCTTC,CSVDPGDRFLNPEQFF
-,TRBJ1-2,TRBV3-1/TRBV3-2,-,TGTGCCAGCAGCCCGGGGGGTTCTAACTATGGCTACACCTTC,CASSPGGSNYGYTF
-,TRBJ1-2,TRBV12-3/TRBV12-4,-,TGTGCCAGCAGTAGGGGACAATTCCGTGGCTACACCTTC,CASSRGQFRGYTF
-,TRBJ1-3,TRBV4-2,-,TGTGCCAGCAGCCTCATGACAGGCTTCGCTCTCTCTGGAAACACCATATATTTT,CASSLMTGFALSGNTIYF